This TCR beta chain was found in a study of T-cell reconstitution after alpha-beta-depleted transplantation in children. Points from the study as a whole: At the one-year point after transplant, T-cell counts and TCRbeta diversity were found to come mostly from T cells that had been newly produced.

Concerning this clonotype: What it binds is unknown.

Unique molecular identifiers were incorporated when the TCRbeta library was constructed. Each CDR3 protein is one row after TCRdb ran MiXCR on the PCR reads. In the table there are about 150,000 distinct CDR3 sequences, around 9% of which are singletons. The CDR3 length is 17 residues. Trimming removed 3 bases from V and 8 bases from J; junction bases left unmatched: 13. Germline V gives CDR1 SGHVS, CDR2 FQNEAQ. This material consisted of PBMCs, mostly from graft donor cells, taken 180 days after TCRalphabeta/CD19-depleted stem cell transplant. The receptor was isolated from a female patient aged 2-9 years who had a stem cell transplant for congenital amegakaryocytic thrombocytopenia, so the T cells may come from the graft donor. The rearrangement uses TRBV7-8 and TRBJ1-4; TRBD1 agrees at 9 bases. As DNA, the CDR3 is TGTGCCAGCAGCTTTAGCTATCCGGGACAGGGTGGAGAAAAACTGTTTTTT. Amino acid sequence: CASSFSYPGQGGEKLFF.